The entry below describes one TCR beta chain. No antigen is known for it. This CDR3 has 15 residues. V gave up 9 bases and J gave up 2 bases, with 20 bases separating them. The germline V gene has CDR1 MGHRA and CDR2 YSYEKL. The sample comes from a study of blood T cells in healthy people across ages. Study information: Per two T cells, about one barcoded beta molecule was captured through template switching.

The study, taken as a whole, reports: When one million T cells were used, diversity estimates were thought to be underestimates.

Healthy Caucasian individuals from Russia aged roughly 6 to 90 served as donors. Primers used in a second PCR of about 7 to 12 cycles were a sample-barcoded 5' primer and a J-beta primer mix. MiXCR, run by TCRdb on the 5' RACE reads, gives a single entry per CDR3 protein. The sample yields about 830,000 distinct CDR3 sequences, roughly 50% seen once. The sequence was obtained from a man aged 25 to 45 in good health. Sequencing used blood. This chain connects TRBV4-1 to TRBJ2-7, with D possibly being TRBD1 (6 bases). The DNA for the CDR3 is TGCGCCAGGTCCTTCAGGGGCATCGGGCCCTACGAGCAGTACTTC. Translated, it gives CARSFRGIGPYEQYF.